A selection of T cell receptor beta chains follows, all from one sample in a study of blood T cell repertoires in COVID-19. Here immunoSEQ multiplex PCR was the method, and the copy in TCRdb shows in-frame clones only, minus some. The top ten hold about 5% of the sample, which has tens of thousands of clones, 75% to 90% seen once. Sequencing was done on a sample of peripheral blood. All receptors derive from a woman in her 50s with active COVID-19. CDR3s include the opening cysteine and the closing phenylalanine or tryptophan. A D gene is named only where the DNA matches it firmly. Size tells how often a clone was seen (once, few, many) or the class of an expanded clone, and some rows leave it out.

v_call	clone_size	d_call	j_call	cdr3_length	cdr3_nt	cdr3_aa
TRBV5-1	-	-	TRBJ1-1	14	TGCGCCAGCAGCTTCTCCGGGGTTGACACTGAAGCTTTCTTT	CASSFSGVDTEAFF
TRBV5-1	-	-	TRBJ2-2	14	TGCGCCAGCAGCTTGCGCGGAAACACCGGGGAGCTGTTTTTT	CASSLRGNTGELFF
TRBV12-1	-	-	TRBJ2-7	15	TGTGCCAGCAGCTTAACACGGACAGGGGGATTCGAGCAGTACTTC	CASSLTRTGGFEQYF
TRBV11-2	-	-	TRBJ1-4	17	TGTGCCAGCAGCTTAGAGCCCCCAAGGGGTACTAATGAAAAACTGTTTTTT	CASSLEPPRGTNEKLFF
TRBV7-8	-	-	TRBJ2-2	16	TGTGCCAGCAGCTTAGTGGACAGTCCGAACACCGGGGAGCTGTTTTTT	CASSLVDSPNTGELFF
TRBV5-4	-	TRBD2	TRBJ2-7	15	TGTGCCAGCAGCTTGGCACTAGCGAGGGGTGGCGAGCAGTACTTC	CASSLALARGGEQYF
TRBV3-1/TRBV3-2	-	-	TRBJ2-7	13	TGTGCCAGCAGCTCACACAGGGGAGGTGAGCAGTACTTC	CASSSHRGGEQYF
TRBV7-2	once	TRBD2	TRBJ2-1	15	TGTGCCAGCAGCCCCCGGACTAGCGGTTACAATGAGCAGTTCTTC	CASSPRTSGYNEQFF
TRBV5-1	-	TRBD1	TRBJ2-2	16	TGCGCCAGCAGCTTGAAGACAGGGGGAAACACCGGGGAGCTGTTTTTT	CASSLKTGGNTGELFF
TRBV3-1/TRBV3-2	once	-	TRBJ2-1	11	TGTGCCATTCGAACGGGGAATGAGCAGTTCTTC	CAIRTGNEQFF
TRBV6-5	-	-	TRBJ2-2	15	TGTGCCAGCAGTTCCATCTGGTATAACGGCGGGGAGCTGTTTTTT	CASSSIWYNGGELFF
TRBV5-5	-	TRBD1	TRBJ2-1	15	TGTGCCAGCAGATCCCCGGGACAGAGATACAATGAGCAGTTCTTC	CASRSPGQRYNEQFF
TRBV3-1/TRBV3-2	-	-	TRBJ1-6	16	TGTGCCAGCAGCTACCCCCGACGGGGCTATAATTCACCCCTCCACTTT	CASSYPRRGYNSPLHF
TRBV15	-	TRBD1	TRBJ2-2	16	TGTGCCACCAGCCGGCAGACAGGGAATAATCACGGGGAGCTGTTTTTT	CATSRQTGNNHGELFF
TRBV2	few	TRBD2	TRBJ2-2	13	TGTGCCAGCATGGGACTACCCACCGGGGAGCTGTTTTTT	CASMGLPTGELFF
TRBV25-1	-	TRBD2	TRBJ2-1	17	TGTGCCAGCAGTGCCACCCGACTAGCGGGACCCCACAATGAGCAGTTCTTC	CASSATRLAGPHNEQFF
TRBV19	-	TRBD1	TRBJ1-3	23	TGTGCCAGTAGTATATTCCCCGGTCCGGGACAGGGAAGAGTATGGCAGCCTGGAAACACCATATATTTT	CASSIFPGPGQGRVWQPGNTIYF
TRBV7-3	-	TRBD1	TRBJ1-2	15	TGTGCCAGCAGCTCTGGACAGGCCAGCCGGGATGGCTACACCTTC	CASSSGQASRDGYTF
TRBV14	-	-	TRBJ2-3	17	TGTGCCAGCAGCCCCCGGGTGGGGGCGGAGCGCACAGATACGCAGTATTTT	CASSPRVGAERTDTQYF
TRBV5-1	-	TRBD2	TRBJ2-7	15	TGCGCCAGCAGCTTTAGCGGGGTCTCTTCCTACGAGCAGTACTTC	CASSFSGVSSYEQYF